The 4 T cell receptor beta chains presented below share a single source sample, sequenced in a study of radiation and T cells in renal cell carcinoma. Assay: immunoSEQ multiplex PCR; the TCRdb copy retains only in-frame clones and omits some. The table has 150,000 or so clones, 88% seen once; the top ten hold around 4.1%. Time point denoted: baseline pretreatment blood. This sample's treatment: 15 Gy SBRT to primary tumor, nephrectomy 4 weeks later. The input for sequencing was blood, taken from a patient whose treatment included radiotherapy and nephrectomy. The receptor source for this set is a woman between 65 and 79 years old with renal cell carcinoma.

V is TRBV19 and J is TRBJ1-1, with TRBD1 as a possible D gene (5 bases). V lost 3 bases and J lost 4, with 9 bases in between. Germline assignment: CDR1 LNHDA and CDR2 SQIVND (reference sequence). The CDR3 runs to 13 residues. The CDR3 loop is CASSIRGGTEAFF. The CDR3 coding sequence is TGTGCCAGTAGTATCCGCGGGGGCACTGAAGCTTTCTTT.

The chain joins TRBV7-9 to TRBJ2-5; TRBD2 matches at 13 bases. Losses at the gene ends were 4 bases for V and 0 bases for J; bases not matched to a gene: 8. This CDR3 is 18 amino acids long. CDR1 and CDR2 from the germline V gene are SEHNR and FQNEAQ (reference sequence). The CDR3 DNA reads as TGTGCCAGCAGCTCAAAGAGGACTAGCGGGGGCTACCAAGAGACCCAGTACTTC. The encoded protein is CASSSKRTSGGYQETQYF.

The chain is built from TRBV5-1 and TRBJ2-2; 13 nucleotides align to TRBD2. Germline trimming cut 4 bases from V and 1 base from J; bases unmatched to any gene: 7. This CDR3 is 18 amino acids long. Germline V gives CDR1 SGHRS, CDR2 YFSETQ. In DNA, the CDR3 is TGCGCCAGCAGCCTAGGACTAGCGGGGGCCAAGAACACCGGGGAGCTGTTTTTT. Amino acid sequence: CASSLGLAGAKNTGELFF. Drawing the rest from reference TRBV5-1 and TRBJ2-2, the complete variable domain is KAGVTQTPRYLIKTRGQQVTLSCSPISGHRSVSWYQQTPGQGLQFLFEYFSETQRNKGNFPGRFSGRQFSNSRSEMNVSTLELGDSALYLCASSLGLAGAKNTGELFFGEGSRLTVL.

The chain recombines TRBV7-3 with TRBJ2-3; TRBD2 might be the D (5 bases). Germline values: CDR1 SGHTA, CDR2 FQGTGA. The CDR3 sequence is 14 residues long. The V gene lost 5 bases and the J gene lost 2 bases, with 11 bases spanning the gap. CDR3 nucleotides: TGTGCCAGCAGCCTTCTAGGACTCACAGATACGCAGTATTTT. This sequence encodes CASSLLGLTDTQYF. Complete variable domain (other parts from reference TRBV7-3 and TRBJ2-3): GAGVSQTPSNKVTEKGKYVELRCDPISGHTALYWYRQSLGQGPEFLIYFQGTGAADDSGLPNDRFFAVRPEGSVSTLKIQRTERGDSAVYLCASSLLGLTDTQYFGPGTRLTVL.